This TCR beta chain came from a study of T cell responses to AZD1222 COVID-19 vaccine. General study results and limits: There were repertoire samples only from the period after the peak T cell response.

Of note for this clone: Its antigen remains unidentified.

Germline values: CDR1 LNHNV, CDR2 YYDKDF (reference sequence). This CDR3 has 15 amino acids. V gave up 0 bases and J gave up 4 bases, with 12 bases separating them. TCRdb's copy holds only in-frame clones and misses some; the assay was immunoSEQ multiplex PCR. The sample holds 150,000 to 250,000 clones, roughly 92% seen once. The TCR originated in an adult who received the AZD1222 COVID-19 vaccine. This chain uses TRBV15 with TRBJ1-2, with D hard to call. The sequencing used peripheral blood, collected 28 days after the second AZD1222 dose. CDR3 DNA sequence: TGTGCCACCAGCAGAGATTCTTCCACCCTCTATGGCTACACCTTC. Residues: CATSRDSSTLYGYTF.